The present T cell receptor beta chain was sequenced within a study of shared clonotypes between healthy human individuals. On this clone itself: Other DNA variants within this sample encode the same CDR3.

This CDR3 region has 14 residues. The V and J ends lost 8 bases and 4 bases respectively, with 15 bases between them. The V gene's germline CDR1 is ENHRY and CDR2 SYGVKD. CD8 cells regarded as naive lacked CD45RO, were positively chosen for CCR7, and omitted terminally differentiated effector memory CD45RA+ cells. Only in-frame clones appear in the TCRdb table, and some are missing; sequencing was by immunoSEQ multiplex PCR. In the table there are over 2,000,000 clones, roughly 95% of which are singletons. The source is a man younger than 30 in good health. Some clones in this sample may be carry-over from other donors' samples. The chain recombines TRBV10-3 with TRBJ2-1; maybe TRBD2 (6 bases). The sample taken for sequencing was naive CD8+ T cells from PBMCs. CDR3 DNA: TGTGCCATCGGAAGCGGGCCTGATTACAATGAGCAGTTCTTC. This encodes CAIGSGPDYNEQFF.